These T cell receptor beta chains were read from a single sample in a study of CD8 T cells in ankylosing spondylitis. TCRdb re-analysed the 5' RACE reads in MiXCR, keeping a single row per CDR3 protein. The sample has 700,000 to 1,000,000 distinct CDR3 sequences, about 11% seen once. Material: blood, either unsorted or a sorted T cell fraction (not recorded which). These TCRs come from a male donor with ankylosing spondylitis. CDR3s include the opening cysteine and the closing phenylalanine or tryptophan. The D gene is left open where the match is weak. Clone size is given for some rows only: seen once, a few or many times, or a class if the clone is expanded.

d_call | j_call | clone_size | v_call | cdr3_aa | cdr3_nt
TRBD1 | TRBJ2-2 | NA | TRBV10-3 | CANRQGASGGELFF | TGTGCCAATCGACAGGGGGCCTCTGGTGGGGAGCTGTTTTTT
NA | TRBJ1-2 | many | TRBV12-3/TRBV12-4 | CASSPQRGYTF | TGTGCCAGCAGTCCACAGCGAGGCTACACCTTC
NA | TRBJ2-1 | once | TRBV6-6 | CASSYTRGTEQFF | TGTGCCAGCAGTTACACAAGGGGAACGGAGCAGTTCTTC
TRBD1 | TRBJ2-7 | NA | TRBV7-3 | CASSWRQGSEQYF | TGTGCCAGCAGCTGGAGACAGGGATCCGAGCAGTACTTC
NA | TRBJ1-2 | NA | TRBV18 | CASSPNREDYGYTF | TGTGCCAGCTCACCGAACAGGGAGGACTATGGCTACACCTTC
NA | TRBJ2-1 | NA | TRBV5-8 | CASSLGSASYNEQFF | TGTGCCAGCAGCTTGGGATCGGCGTCCTACAATGAGCAGTTCTTC
NA | TRBJ1-5 | many | TRBV20-1 | CRCPGTSNQPQHF | TGCCGTTGCCCAGGGACTAGCAATCAGCCCCAGCATTTT
TRBD1 | TRBJ1-1 | many | TRBV27 | CASSYRDRSPEAFF | TGTGCCAGCAGTTATCGGGACAGATCCCCTGAAGCTTTCTTT
NA | TRBJ1-1 | few | TRBV20-1 | CSARSPVGTEAFF | TGCAGTGCTAGATCCCCCGTGGGGACTGAAGCTTTCTTT
TRBD1 | TRBJ2-1 | NA | TRBV7-2 | CASSLAGDSRLFF | TGTGCCAGCAGCTTAGCCGGGGACAGTAGGCTGTTCTTC
NA | TRBJ1-2 | few | TRBV12-3/TRBV12-4 | CASSNVGVYGYTF | TGTGCCAGCAGCAACGTAGGAGTCTATGGCTACACCTTC
NA | TRBJ1-5 | NA | TRBV6-1 | CASSKRESDQPQHF | TGTGCCAGCAGTAAGAGGGAATCGGATCAGCCCCAGCATTTT
NA | TRBJ2-1 | NA | TRBV7-2 | CASSLPGVHEQFF | TGTGCCAGCAGCCTTCCGGGAGTCCATGAGCAGTTCTTC
NA | TRBJ2-5 | NA | TRBV30 | CAWTQQGWGETQYF | TGTGCCTGGACCCAGCAGGGGTGGGGGGAGACCCAGTACTTC
NA | TRBJ1-1 | few | TRBV20-1 | CSASRDSLNTEAFF | TGCAGTGCTTCCCGGGACTCACTGAACACTGAAGCTTTCTTT
TRBD2 | TRBJ2-1 | NA | TRBV20-1 | CSARGTSGPNEQFF | TGCAGTGCTAGAGGGACTAGCGGACCCAATGAGCAGTTCTTC
NA | TRBJ1-2 | NA | TRBV7-9 | CASSLSGLGDGYGYTF | TGTGCCAGCAGCTTAAGTGGTTTGGGGGATGGCTATGGCTACACCTTC
TRBD2 | TRBJ2-1 | NA | TRBV9 | CASSVNLAGANEQFF | TGTGCCAGCAGCGTAAACCTAGCGGGGGCAAATGAGCAGTTCTTC
NA | TRBJ2-2 | few | TRBV7-2 | CASSQQPDQITGELFF | TGTGCCAGCAGCCAGCAGCCGGACCAAATCACCGGGGAGCTGTTTTTT
NA | TRBJ2-5 | few | TRBV10-3 | CAISESGKPETQYF | TGTGCCATCAGTGAGTCCGGGAAACCCGAGACCCAGTACTTC
NA | TRBJ2-5 | NA | TRBV5-1 | CASSLEMVGETQYF | TGCGCCAGCAGCTTGGAGATGGTGGGGGAGACCCAGTACTTC
NA | TRBJ2-1 | many | TRBV7-2 | CASSPTISSYNEQFF | TGTGCCAGCAGCCCCACTATATCCTCTTACAATGAGCAGTTCTTC
NA | TRBJ2-7 | few | TRBV11-3 | CASSPNNSGLGEQYF | TGTGCCAGCAGCCCGAACAACTCAGGTCTAGGCGAGCAGTACTTC
NA | TRBJ2-2 | few | TRBV12-3/TRBV12-4 | CASSLSSGDTGELFF | TGTGCCAGCAGTTTAAGCTCCGGGGACACCGGGGAGCTGTTTTTT